This T cell receptor (beta chain) was recorded in a study of beta chain features in type 1 diabetes. The entirety of the isolated RNA underwent reverse transcription, so expressed TCRB transcripts were sequenced. The table came from immunoSEQ multiplex PCR; TCRdb's copy has only in-frame clones and leaves some out. The sample has hundreds of thousands of clones, roughly 30% seen once. Deletions cut 5 bases from V and 2 bases from J, with 19 bases between. The CDR3 has 16 amino acids. CDR1 is LNHNV, CDR2 YYDKDF, per germline (reference sequence). The origin of this receptor is a man between 18 and 29 years old in good health. The source material was naive CD4+ T cells from blood. The chain is built from TRBV15 and TRBJ2-7; either TRBD1 or TRBD2 may supply D (5 bases each). CDR3 sequence: CATSEGLLGTAYEQYF. CDR3 in DNA: TGTGCCACCAGCGAGGGGTTGTTGGGAACAGCCTACGAGCAGTACTTC.